The 26 T cell receptor beta chains reported below all come from one sample, sequenced in a study of T cell changes during pregnancy in multiple sclerosis. This table comes from immunoSEQ multiplex PCR, and its TCRdb copy is limited to in-frame clones, with some not included. The sample comprises tens of thousands of clones, 85% to 95% of which are singletons, and roughly 3% rests with the top ten. This material consisted of CD8+ T cells from peripheral blood mononuclear cells, taken in the third trimester of pregnancy. These receptors originate from a female donor in good health, enrolled as a control in a pregnancy study.

The V gene is TRBV5-1, the J gene TRBJ2-1; 7 positions agree with TRBD1. V was pared by 3 bases and J by 3 bases, with 12 bases of the junction left unmatched. The CDR3 is 17 amino acids. Germline V gene data show CDR1 as SGHRS and CDR2 as YFSETQ. In DNA, the CDR3 is TGCGCCAGCAGCTCCCCCTTAGACAGGGCCATCTACAATGAGCAGTTCTTC. Protein product: CASSSPLDRAIYNEQFF.

CDR3 protein: CASSLAEYVGQGGRAFF. CDR3 coding DNA: TGTGCCAGCAGCTTAGCAGAATACGTCGGACAGGGTGGTAGAGCTTTCTTT. V and J are TRBV7-2 and TRBJ1-1; TRBD1 agrees at 8 bases. The CDR3 spans 17 residues. V shed 0 bases and J 10 bases; nucleotides not matched to a gene: 16. Germline V gene sequence: CDR1 SGHTA, CDR2 FQGNSA. The variable domain in full, completed from reference TRBV7-2 and TRBJ1-1, reads GAGVSQSPSNKVTEKGKDVELRCDPISGHTALYWYRQSLGQGLEFLIYFQGNSAPDKSGLPSDRFSAERTGGSVSTLTIQRTQQEDSAVYLCASSLAEYVGQGGRAFFGQGTRLTVV.

This clone was observed a single time. V is TRBV19 and J is TRBJ1-1; 7 nucleotides match TRBD1. CDR3 length: 12 residues. V dropped 5 bases and J dropped 3; count of bases not matched to a gene: 0. CDR1 LNHDA and CDR2 SQIVND come from the germline V gene (reference sequence). The CDR3 region has the DNA TGTGCCAGTAGTGACAGGGACACTGAAGCTTTCTTT. This sequence encodes CASSDRDTEAFF.

The chain carries TRBV10-3 and TRBJ2-5; 7 nucleotides match TRBD2. CDR3 length: 15 residues. Per the germline V gene, CDR1 is ENHRY and CDR2 is SYGVKD. V gave up 5 bases and J gave up 2 bases; unmatched junction bases: 8. DNA of the CDR3: TGTGCCATCAGTCCAACTAGCGTGCTACAAGAGACCCAGTACTTC. This gives the protein CAISPTSVLQETQYF.

The rearrangement links TRBV27 to TRBJ1-1; TRBD1 might be the D (6 bases). Germline V gene data show CDR1 as MNHEY and CDR2 as SMNVEV (reference sequence). Trimming removed 3 bases at V and 4 bases at J, with 12 bases between. The CDR3 sequence is 14 residues long. The DNA for the CDR3 is TGTGCCAGCAGTTTTACAGGGAGCCCCACTGAAGCTTTCTTT. Translation gives CASSFTGSPTEAFF.

The chain recombines TRBV2 with TRBJ2-1; 9 bases are shared with TRBD1. Germline V lookup: CDR1 SNHLY, CDR2 FYNNEI. The junction had 7 bases not matched to a gene; V was cut back by 6 bases and J by 7 bases. CDR3 length: 14 amino acids. CDR3 nucleotides: TGTGCCAGCAGCGTACAGGGGGCTACAAATGAGCAGTTCTTC. Translated: CASSVQGATNEQFF.

Here the CDR3 DNA reads TGTGCCAGCAGCCCCCTTTATCAGCGGTCCTACAATGAGCAGTTCTTC. The encoded protein is CASSPLYQRSYNEQFF. This chain joins TRBV9 and TRBJ2-1, with D possibly being TRBD2 (5 bases). There are 16 residues in the CDR3. Between the trimmed V and J ends, which lost 4 bases and 1 base, there was a span of 15 bases. Germline CDR1 is SGDLS and CDR2 is YYNGEE.

This clone was seen only a few times. The chain carries TRBV5-1 and TRBJ2-7; D gene ambiguous. This CDR3 region has 11 residues. V gave up 3 bases and J gave up 3 bases, with 4 bases separating them. Germline loops: CDR1 SGHRS, CDR2 YFSETQ. CDR3 region: CASSSDYEQYF. The CDR3, as DNA: TGCGCCAGCAGCTCAGACTACGAGCAGTACTTC. The full variable domain, rest sourced from reference TRBV5-1 and TRBJ2-7, is KAGVTQTPRYLIKTRGQQVTLSCSPISGHRSVSWYQQTPGQGLQFLFEYFSETQRNKGNFPGRFSGRQFSNSRSEMNVSTLELGDSALYLCASSSDYEQYFGPGTRLTVT.

The chain recombines TRBV9 with TRBJ2-7; 7 bases are a match to TRBD1. The ends lost 4 bases at V and 4 bases at J; junction bases unmatched: 5. The CDR3 covers 13 residues. Germline CDR1 SGDLS, CDR2 YYNGEE. CDR3 residues: CASSPTDRYEQYF. Here the CDR3 DNA reads TGTGCCAGCAGCCCAACGGACAGGTACGAGCAGTACTTC.

The genes are TRBV5-6 and TRBJ2-7; 10 nucleotides align to TRBD1. Germline CDR1 SGHDT, CDR2 YYEEEE. With V trimmed by 5 bases and J by 3 bases, 8 bases remained unmatched. The CDR3 totals 15 residues. CDR3 nucleotides: TGTGCCAGCAGGCTGCGGGACAGGGGTTTCTACGAGCAGTACTTC. Its translation: CASRLRDRGFYEQYF.

CDR3 DNA: TGCGCCAGCAGCCATTACCAGGGTACTCCTGAAGCTTTCTTT. Translated: CASSHYQGTPEAFF. This rearrangement joins TRBV4-3 to TRBJ1-1; a possible D gene is TRBD1 (5 bases). CDR1 and CDR2 (germline): LGHNA, YSLEER. Trimming left V 3 bases short and J 6 bases short, with 14 bases between. The CDR3 sequence is 14 residues long.

The gene calls are TRBV30 and TRBJ2-3, with 11 nucleotides matching TRBD1. Germline CDR1 GTSNPN, CDR2 SVGIG (reference sequence). The ends lost 3 bases at V and 5 bases at J; junction bases unmatched: 4. The CDR3 covers 14 residues. CDR3 in DNA: TGTGCCTGGAGCCCGGGACAGGGGGTAGATACGCAGTATTTT. Its translation is CAWSPGQGVDTQYF.

The chain recombines TRBV11-2 with TRBJ2-3, with D possibly TRBD1 on 6 matching bases. Germline CDR1 reads SGHAT; CDR2 reads FQNNGV. The CDR3 is made up of 16 amino acids. V shed 0 bases and J shed 2 bases, with 12 bases lying between them. The DNA of the CDR3 is TGTGCCAGCAGCTTAGAGGGACACACGTTCACAGATACGCAGTATTTT. It translates to CASSLEGHTFTDTQYF. The full variable domain, with the rest looked up from reference TRBV11-2 and TRBJ2-3, is EAGVAQSPRYKIIEKRQSVAFWCNPISGHATLYWYQQILGQGPKLLIQFQNNGVVDDSQLPKDRFSAERLKGVDSTLKIQPAKLEDSAVYLCASSLEGHTFTDTQYFGPGTRLTVL.

J is TRBJ1-5 and V is TRBV7-9; perhaps TRBD1 as D (6 bases). The CDR3 sequence is 12 residues long. The germline V gene has CDR1 SEHNR and CDR2 FQNEAQ (reference sequence). V was cut by 5 bases and J by 5 bases, with 7 bases left in between. The CDR3 region is CASSQGYQPQHF. The CDR3 bases are TGTGCCAGCAGCCAGGGGTATCAGCCCCAGCATTTT.

CDR3 loop: CSAPGQGGPEAFF. CDR3 DNA: TGCAGCGCTCCGGGACAGGGGGGCCCTGAAGCTTTCTTT. This chain joins TRBV29-1 and TRBJ1-1, with 11 bases identical to TRBD1. The V gene's germline CDR1 is SQVTM and CDR2 ANQGSEA. J gave up 6 bases and V 7 bases, and 7 bases lay outside the gene matches. The CDR3 has 13 residues.

In the case of this clone: Compared with germline, one end of the junction differs, possibly owing to a read error. Other DNA variants within this sample encode the same CDR3. V is TRBV4-3 and J is TRBJ1-1; the match to TRBD1 covers 8 bases. CDR1 and CDR2 from the germline V gene are LGHNA and YSLEER. CDR3 size: 15 residues. This CDR3 reads CASSQVLQGDTEAFF. CDR3 DNA: TGCGCCAGCAGCCAGGTATTACAGGGGGACACTGAAGCTTTTTTT.

The J gene is TRBJ2-3, the V gene TRBV5-6, with 10 bases lining up with TRBD2. Per the germline V gene, CDR1 is SGHDT and CDR2 is YYEEEE. J was trimmed by 3 bases and V by 0 bases; bases with no gene match: 4. The CDR3 has 16 amino acids. CDR3 residues: CASSLELAGRTDTQYF. The DNA for the CDR3 is TGTGCCAGCAGCTTGGAACTAGCGGGGCGGACAGATACGCAGTATTTT. The full variable domain, in which reference TRBV5-6 and TRBJ2-3 provide the parts outside the CDR3, is DAGVTQSPTHLIKTRGQQVTLRCSPKSGHDTVSWYQQALGQGPQFIFQYYEEEERQRGNFPDRFSGHQFPNYSSELNVNALLLGDSALYLCASSLELAGRTDTQYFGPGTRLTVL.

The rearrangement uses TRBV5-1 and TRBJ1-2, with 9 bases identical to TRBD1. This CDR3 spans 15 amino acids. CDR1 is SGHRS and CDR2 is YFSETQ in the germline V gene. V gave up 5 bases and J gave up 8 bases; unmatched junction bases: 13. Here the CDR3 reads CASSPQGADASGYTF. The CDR3 bases are TGCGCCAGCAGTCCACAGGGGGCGGACGCCTCGGGCTACACCTTC.

This chain joins TRBV6-5 and TRBJ2-7; D might be TRBD1 (6 bases). V lost 0 bases and J lost 2, with 11 bases in between. This CDR3 comprises 15 residues. Germline loops: CDR1 MNHEY, CDR2 SVGAGI. The chain's CDR3 is CASSYSVAGAYEQYF. In DNA, the CDR3 is TGTGCCAGCAGTTACTCGGTGGCAGGGGCCTACGAGCAGTACTTC.

This chain joins TRBV28 and TRBJ1-5; 9 nucleotides match TRBD1. There are 15 residues in the CDR3. Germline V gives CDR1 MDHEN, CDR2 SYDVKM. After removal of 3 bases from V and 5 bases from J, the junction contained 5 bases not matched to a gene. The CDR3 protein is CASSLWGQGDQPQHF. DNA for the CDR3: TGTGCCAGCAGTTTGTGGGGACAGGGAGATCAGCCCCAGCATTTT.

J is TRBJ2-3 and V is TRBV15; D might be TRBD2 (5 bases). V was trimmed by 2 bases and J by 5 bases, leaving 14 bases between them. CDR3 length: 15 amino acids. The germline V gene has CDR1 LNHNV and CDR2 YYDKDF (reference sequence). The CDR3 coding sequence is TGTGCCACCAGCAGACTAAGGACTCTTGAAGATACGCAGTATTTT. This translates into CATSRLRTLEDTQYF.

This rearrangement joins TRBV27 to TRBJ2-1; D call uncertain. The CDR3 consists of 12 residues. Germline CDR1 MNHEY, CDR2 SMNVEV (reference sequence). Trimming removed 6 bases at V and 7 bases at J, with 10 bases between. The CDR3 coding sequence is TGTGCCAGCAGCGACCGAGGAAATGAGCAGTTCTTC. This sequence encodes CASSDRGNEQFF.

This rearrangement joins TRBV6-1 to TRBJ2-2; a weak D match, TRBD2 (6 bases). This CDR3 is built from 15 residues. V dropped 5 bases and J dropped 1 base, with 11 bases sitting between them. Germline V CDR1 and CDR2: MNHNS, SASEGT. The CDR3 reads CASSPSGLNTGELFF. CDR3 nucleotides: TGTGCCAGCAGTCCCTCGGGACTGAACACCGGGGAGCTGTTTTTT.

The chain couples TRBV6-5 to TRBJ1-1, with D maybe TRBD1 (6 bases). Germline assignment: CDR1 MNHEY and CDR2 SVGAGI. There are 14 residues in the CDR3. The V and J ends lost 7 bases and 2 bases respectively, with 14 bases between them. The DNA of the CDR3 is TGTGCCAGCACCCCAGGGGCACCCAACACTGAAGCTTTCTTT. It translates to CASTPGAPNTEAFF.

This rearrangement joins TRBV27 to TRBJ1-3, with D tentatively TRBD1 (5 bases). The V end was cut by 6 bases, the J end by 4 bases, with 13 bases between. The CDR3 length is 14 residues. Per germline, CDR1 MNHEY and CDR2 SMNVEV (reference sequence). The CDR3 loop reads CASSNDKGGNTIYF. In DNA, the CDR3 is TGTGCCAGCAGCAATGACAAGGGGGGAAACACCATATATTTT.

The rearrangement links TRBV5-6 to TRBJ1-6; no clear D gene. Germline CDR1 SGHDT, CDR2 YYEEEE. Trimming removed 0 bases from V and 7 bases from J, with 11 bases in between. This CDR3 has 15 residues. CDR3 residues: CASSLDLSVNSPLHF. The CDR3 DNA is TGTGCCAGCAGCTTGGATCTATCGGTAAATTCACCCCTCCACTTT.